These 3 T cell receptor beta chains were all obtained from the same sample, sequenced in a study of human CD8 memory T cell subsets. The TCR beta sequencing libraries came from UMI-labeled 5' RACE. TCRdb reprocessed the 5' RACE reads and reports one entry per CDR3 protein, with no DNA. The sample table includes fewer than 6,000 distinct CDR3 sequences. The term TPEX covered CCR7+ PD-1+ TIGIT+ early memory CD8+ T cells that had exhausted-like traits. The specimen was CD8+ T cells from PBMCs. The receptors originated from a human donor in good health.

V gene TRBV20-1 combines with J gene TRBJ2-2; TCRdb lists TRBD2, though no DNA is available to test this call. CDR1 is DFQATT, CDR2 SNEGSKA, per germline (reference sequence). This CDR3 is 20 amino acids long. The CDR3 here is CSARANPDPGLAGGTGELFF.

The V gene is TRBV19, the J gene TRBJ2-1; the TCRdb D gene call, TRBD2, has no DNA to confirm it. CDR1 and CDR2 (germline): LNHDA, SQIVND (reference sequence). This CDR3 region has 12 residues. Here the CDR3 reads CASSIGGLGQFF.

CDR3 amino acids: CASSPADTNYGYTF. This chain connects TRBV18 to TRBJ1-2. The CDR3 is 14 amino acids. Germline assignment: CDR1 KGHSH and CDR2 LQKENI.